This T cell receptor (beta chain) was retrieved from a study of technical replicates of blood from a handful of donors. CDR1 SGHAT and CDR2 FQNNGV come from the germline V gene. Trimming stripped 2 bases from V and 0 bases from J, with 17 bases between. This CDR3 is built from 18 residues. Measured with immunoSEQ multiplex PCR; TCRdb has only the in-frame clones, and not every one. The sample contains 82,000 or so clones, nearly 96% of which appear only once. V gene TRBV11-2 combines with J gene TRBJ1-3; D not resolved. The sequence came from a human donor in good health. Material for sequencing was T cells isolated from PBMCs. In DNA, the CDR3 is TGTGCCAGCAGCTTAAGTGACACCCATCTCTACTCTGGAAACACCATATATTTT. It is translated as CASSLSDTHLYSGNTIYF.